This TCR beta chain was recorded in a study of human T cells and chemical hapten exposure. About the research overall: Small pooled library volume differences chiefly drove per-sample TCR yield variation.

Original handling: Sample TCR totals centred on a median of around 95,000, ranging about 20,000 to 700,000. Via MiXCR, TCRdb re-called the RACE reads, giving one row per CDR3 protein. These V and J calls are TCRdb output, not the study's own analysis. In the table there are tens of thousands of distinct CDR3 sequences, less than 8% of which are singletons. Time point denoted: patch test 2, 6 weeks after DPC sensitization. Specified treatment: therapeutic diphenylcyclopropenone sensitization with weekly scalp DPC. CDR3 length: 13 amino acids. V lost 2 bases and J lost 2, with 8 bases in between. The germline V gene encodes CDR1 DFQATT and CDR2 SNEGSKA (reference sequence). In this sample, this clonotype turned up a few times.

This clonotype was sampled from a woman in her thirties with alopecia areata. Some clones in this sample may be carry-over from other donors' samples. The genes are TRBV20-1 and TRBJ2-3; D gene unclear. This specimen consisted of whole blood, obtained in connection with sensitization to the hapten diphenylcyclopropenone (DPC). CDR3 nucleotides: TGCAGTGCTAGACACGGAGACACAGATACGCAGTATTTT. Amino acids: CSARHGDTDTQYF.